Shown below are 27 T cell receptor beta chains from a single sample sequenced in a study of T cell repertoires in cytomegalovirus infection. No antigen is known for these receptors. TCRdb reprocessed the reads with MiXCR, giving one entry per CDR3 protein. The sample holds 900,000 to 950,000 distinct CDR3 sequences, around 30% seen once. Specimen: cultured CD8+ T cells from PBMCs, collected from culture after CMV antigen stimulation. These receptors came from a human donor in good health (CMV status not recorded). Some clones in this sample may be carry-over from other donors' samples.

This clonotype was seen ten or more times. The chain joins TRBV7-2 to TRBJ1-1; perhaps TRBD1 as D (5 bases). CDR1 SGHTA and CDR2 FQGNSA come from the germline V gene. Trimming took 3 bases from V and 0 from J, leaving 8 bases between them. The CDR3 has 14 residues. CDR3 bases: TGTGCCAGCAGCTTCCCAGGGATGAACACTGAAGCTTTCTTT. Amino acids: CASSFPGMNTEAFF.

The rearrangement links TRBV6-5 to TRBJ2-1; maybe TRBD2 (6 bases). CDR1 and CDR2 (germline): MNHEY, SVGAGI. The length of the CDR3 is 16 residues. V was pared by 0 bases and J by 8 bases, with 17 bases between. The CDR3 loop is CASSYSWRGVEDEQFF. Here the CDR3 DNA reads TGTGCCAGCAGTTACTCATGGCGGGGTGTCGAGGATGAGCAGTTCTTC.

This clonotype was seen more than once but under ten times. The rearrangement uses TRBV5-4 and TRBJ2-4; D is possibly TRBD1 (5 bases). Trimming removed 1 base at V and 0 bases at J, with 8 bases between. The V gene's germline CDR1 is SGHNT and CDR2 YYREEE (reference sequence). The CDR3 spans 15 residues. CDR3: CASSLKRGAKNIQYF. The CDR3, as DNA: TGTGCCAGCAGCTTGAAAAGGGGAGCCAAAAACATTCAGTACTTC.

This sequence joins TRBV14 and TRBJ1-1; D is undetermined. Germline values: CDR1 SGHDN, CDR2 FVKESK. This CDR3 has 13 amino acids. With 8 bases removed from V and 2 bases from J, the gap between germline ends came to 12 bases. CDR3 bases: TGTGCCAGCGGGCACAGCCTCAACACTGAAGCTTTCTTT. Protein: CASGHSLNTEAFF.

There are a few counts of this clonotype. The chain uses TRBV6-2 or TRBV6-3 and TRBJ1-1; D ambiguous. This CDR3 is 15 amino acids long. V was shortened by 0 bases and J by 3 bases, with 11 bases between the two germline ends. Germline-derived CDR1 and CDR2 are MNHEY and SVGEGT. This CDR3 is CASSYSDGQDTEAFF. The CDR3 bases are TGTGCCAGCAGTTACTCCGACGGGCAGGACACTGAAGCTTTCTTT.

The genes are TRBV13 and TRBJ1-2, with TRBD1 as a possible D gene (5 bases). CDR3 length equals 15 residues. Germline V lookup: CDR1 PRHDT, CDR2 FYEKMQ (reference sequence). V was pared by 0 bases and J by 5 bases, with 13 bases between. In nucleotides, the CDR3 is TGTGCCAGCAGCTTAGGGACAGCCTGGGTGTATGGCTACACCTTC. The encoded protein is CASSLGTAWVYGYTF.

This chain links TRBV6-1 with TRBJ1-4, with D perhaps matching TRBD1 (5 bases). The CDR3 length is 16 residues. V dropped 5 bases and J dropped 0 bases, with 13 bases sitting between them. The V gene's germline CDR1 is MNHNS and CDR2 SASEGT. The CDR3 bases are TGTGCCAGCAGTTATTTAGGGGATCCAACTAATGAAAAACTGTTTTTT. Protein product: CASSYLGDPTNEKLFF.

J is TRBJ1-5 and V is TRBV28; D not resolved. Germline V lookup: CDR1 MDHEN, CDR2 SYDVKM. The ends were cut back, 10 bases at V and 7 bases at J, with 17 bases in the middle. The CDR3 sequence is 13 residues long. The CDR3 region is CATSMALGQPQHF. Written as DNA, the CDR3 is TGTGCCACCTCGATGGCGTTGGGGCAGCCCCAGCATTTT.

The rearrangement uses TRBV5-6 and TRBJ1-5; possibly TRBD1 for D (5 bases). Germline values: CDR1 SGHDT, CDR2 YYEEEE. V was shortened by 4 bases and J by 4 bases, with 12 bases between the two germline ends. CDR3 length: 14 amino acids. CDR3 in amino acids: CASSTGRPNQPQHF. In nucleotides, the CDR3 is TGTGCCAGCAGCACGGGACGTCCTAATCAGCCCCAGCATTTT.

V gene TRBV19 combines with J gene TRBJ2-1, with TRBD1 as a possible D gene (5 bases). The CDR3 is 15 residues long. Trimming removed 3 bases from V and 4 bases from J, with 13 bases in between. Germline V gene data show CDR1 as LNHDA and CDR2 as SQIVND (reference sequence). CDR3 bases: TGTGCCAGTAGTATCCAGGGCCCCATTTACAATGAGCAGTTCTTC. Residues: CASSIQGPIYNEQFF.

V and J are TRBV6-8 and TRBJ1-1, with unresolved D. Germline V gene lookup returns CDR1 MNHGY and CDR2 SAAAGT. Deletions cut 3 bases from V and 4 bases from J, with 9 bases between. This CDR3 is built from 13 residues. CDR3 residues: CASSYGRSTEAFF. The DNA for the CDR3 is TGTGCCAGCAGTTATGGCAGGTCCACTGAAGCTTTCTTT.

The chain is built from TRBV7-6 and TRBJ2-3; weak D call: TRBD1 (6 bases). The V gene lost 0 bases and the J gene lost 12 bases, with 16 bases spanning the gap. The CDR3 is 14 residues long. Germline CDR1 is SGHVS and CDR2 is FNYEAQ. The CDR3 spells CASSLAGAQLRQYF. The CDR3 DNA reads as TGTGCCAGCAGCTTAGCGGGGGCACAACTTCGACAGTATTTT.

This clonotype has a count of ten or more. This chain joins TRBV7-2 and TRBJ1-2; perhaps TRBD1 as D (5 bases). The V end lost 1 base, the J end lost 5 bases, and 8 bases lay between the germline ends. Germline V gene sequence: CDR1 SGHTA, CDR2 FQGNSA. This CDR3 region has 13 residues. The CDR3 loop reads CASSLGGLYGYTF. DNA for the CDR3: TGTGCCAGCAGCTTAGGGGGGTTGTATGGCTACACCTTC.

The chain links TRBV19 to TRBJ2-5, with 7 bases matching TRBD2. Trimming took 8 bases from V and 5 from J; bases not matched to a gene: 14. This CDR3 is built from 15 residues. From germline, CDR1 is LNHDA and CDR2 SQIVND (reference sequence). The CDR3 nucleotides are TGTGCCAGTCGTGAGGCGGGAGTCTTTGGGGAGACCCAGTACTTC. Translated, it gives CASREAGVFGETQYF.

The sample holds a few counts of this clonotype. The chain combines TRBV4-2 with TRBJ2-3; maybe TRBD2 (6 bases). V was clipped by 0 bases and J by 0 bases, with 10 bases between them. The germline gives CDR1 LGHNA, CDR2 YNFKEQ. The CDR3 is 16 amino acids. CDR3 amino acids: CASSQEASGSTDTQYF. The CDR3 DNA sequence: TGTGCCAGCAGCCAAGAAGCGAGCGGGAGCACAGATACGCAGTATTTT.

This clonotype was picked up many times. The J gene is TRBJ1-4, the V gene TRBV7-6, with D tentatively TRBD1 (6 bases). The CDR3 consists of 14 residues. The germline V and J ends were trimmed by 5 bases and 3 bases, with 10 bases remaining between them. Germline CDR1 is SGHVS and CDR2 is FNYEAQ. CDR3: CASSLGGPNEKLFF. Here the CDR3 DNA reads TGTGCCAGCAGCCTCGGGGGCCCTAATGAAAAACTGTTTTTT.

This clonotype was seen a few times. The chain combines TRBV28 with TRBJ1-1; D is unresolved. CDR1 is MDHEN, CDR2 SYDVKM, per germline. The ends were cut back, 1 base at V and 3 bases at J, with 6 bases in the middle. The CDR3 extends over 13 amino acids. The CDR3, as DNA: TGTGCCAGCAGTTTATATCGGTACACTGAAGCTTTCTTT. This gives the protein CASSLYRYTEAFF.

As DNA, the CDR3 is TGTGCCAGCAGTTACAGGGTGGGGCTAGCGGGCTTCTCCTACAATGAGCAGTTCTTC. Translating it yields CASSYRVGLAGFSYNEQFF. V gene TRBV6-2 or TRBV6-3 combines with J gene TRBJ2-1; 8 bases align to TRBD2. V was pared by 2 bases and J by 0 bases, with 12 bases of the junction left unmatched. Germline V gene lookup returns CDR1 MNHEY and CDR2 SVGEGT. CDR3 length: 19 amino acids.

V gene TRBV7-9 combines with J gene TRBJ2-3; D may be TRBD1 or TRBD2 (6 bases each). The V end was cut by 2 bases, the J end by 2 bases, with 17 bases between. Germline assignment: CDR1 SEHNR and CDR2 FQNEAQ (reference sequence). The CDR3 has 17 residues. Here the CDR3 reads CASSLSNGGLFTDTQYF. The CDR3 DNA reads TGTGCCAGCAGCTTATCAAACGGGGGCCTCTTCACAGATACGCAGTATTTT.

This clonotype was observed a handful of times. The genes are TRBV28 and TRBJ1-1; possible D gene TRBD1, 6 bases. The CDR3 runs 13 residues. V shed 2 bases and J shed 7 bases, with 11 bases lying between them. CDR1 MDHEN and CDR2 SYDVKM come from the germline V gene. This CDR3 is CASSLGGPIEAFF. The DNA for the CDR3 is TGTGCCAGCAGTTTAGGGGGCCCCATTGAAGCTTTCTTT.

Ten or more counts support this clonotype. The gene calls are TRBV12-3 or TRBV12-4 and TRBJ1-4; the D gene is possibly TRBD1 (5 bases). The CDR3 contains 15 residues. The V and J ends lost 3 bases and 6 bases respectively, with 14 bases between them. The CDR3 region is CASSFLFGADEKLFF. The CDR3 DNA reads as TGTGCCAGCAGTTTCCTGTTTGGGGCAGATGAAAAACTGTTTTTT.

J is TRBJ2-3 and V is TRBV6-6, with D possibly matching TRBD2 (7 bases). The CDR3 totals 14 residues. Germline assignment: CDR1 MNHNY and CDR2 SVGAGI (reference sequence). Deletions cut 8 bases from V and 4 bases from J, with 16 bases between. The CDR3 DNA reads TGTGCCAGCGTTTGGGGGGGCTGGTCAGATACGCAGTATTTT. As protein: CASVWGGWSDTQYF.

A note on this clonotype: A read error may explain this, as a much larger clone is one base away. This chain uses TRBV6-2 or TRBV6-3 with TRBJ1-6; 8 bases align to TRBD1. The CDR3 loop spans 15 amino acids. Germline V gives CDR1 MNHEY, CDR2 SVGEGT. For the CDR3, the DNA is TGTGCCAGCAGTACCGGGACAGGACGGCATTCATCCCTCCACTTT. Protein sequence: CASSTGTGRHSSLHF.

This clonotype was counted between two and nine times. The rearrangement joins TRBV11-2 to TRBJ1-4; 7 positions match TRBD1. The length of the CDR3 is 14 residues. Germline CDR1 SGHAT, CDR2 FQNNGV. V shed 5 bases and J 4 bases; nucleotides not matched to a gene: 4. CDR3 protein: CASSPRQGNEKLFF. In DNA, the CDR3 is TGTGCCAGCAGCCCACGACAGGGTAATGAAAAACTGTTTTTT.

V and J are TRBV6-6 and TRBJ1-5; no reliable D call. V lost 2 bases and J lost 4, with 18 bases in between. This CDR3 has 17 residues. The germline CDR1 and CDR2 sequences are MNHNY and SVGAGI (reference sequence). CDR3 amino acids: CASSYQDPGVLNQPQHF. DNA of the CDR3: TGTGCCAGCAGTTACCAAGACCCCGGGGTACTAAATCAGCCCCAGCATTTT.

The J gene is TRBJ1-5, the V gene TRBV5-5; D gene uncertain. V lost 1 base and J lost 1, with 15 bases in between. Germline assignment: CDR1 SGHKS and CDR2 YYEKEE (reference sequence). The CDR3 is 17 residues long. The CDR3 loop reads CASSLFSIRGSNQPQHF. The CDR3 region has the DNA TGTGCCAGCAGCTTGTTCTCAATTAGAGGAAGCAATCAGCCCCAGCATTTT.

This clonotype was observed many times. The rearrangement uses TRBV7-8 and TRBJ1-4; D is unresolved. Germline assignment: CDR1 SGHVS and CDR2 FQNEAQ. V was shortened by 2 bases and J by 8 bases, with 15 bases between the two germline ends. The CDR3 covers 15 residues. Here the CDR3 DNA reads TGTGCCAGCAGCTTAATGTCACCATCCGGGGAAAAACTGTTTTTT. It specifies CASSLMSPSGEKLFF.